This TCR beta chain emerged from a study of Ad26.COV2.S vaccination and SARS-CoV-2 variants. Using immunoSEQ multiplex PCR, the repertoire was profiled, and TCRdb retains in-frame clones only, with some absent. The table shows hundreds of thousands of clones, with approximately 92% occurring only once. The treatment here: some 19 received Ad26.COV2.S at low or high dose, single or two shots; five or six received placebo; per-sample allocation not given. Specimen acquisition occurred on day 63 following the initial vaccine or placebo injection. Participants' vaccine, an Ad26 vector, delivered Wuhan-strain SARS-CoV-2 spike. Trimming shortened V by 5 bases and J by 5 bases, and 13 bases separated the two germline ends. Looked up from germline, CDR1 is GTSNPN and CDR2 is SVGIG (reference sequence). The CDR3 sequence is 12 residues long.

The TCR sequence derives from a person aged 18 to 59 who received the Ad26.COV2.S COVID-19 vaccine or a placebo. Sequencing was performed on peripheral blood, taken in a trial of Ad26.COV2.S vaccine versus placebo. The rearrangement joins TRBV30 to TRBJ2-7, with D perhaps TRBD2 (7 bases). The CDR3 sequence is CAWGRGEDEQYF. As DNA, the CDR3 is TGTGCCTGGGGGAGGGGGGAGGACGAGCAGTACTTC. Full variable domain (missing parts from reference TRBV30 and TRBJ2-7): SQTIHQWPATLVQPVGSPLSLECTVEGTSNPNLYWYRQAAGRGLQLLFYSVGIGQISSEVPQNLSASRPQDRQFILSSKKLLLSDSGFYLCAWGRGEDEQYFGPGTRLTVT.